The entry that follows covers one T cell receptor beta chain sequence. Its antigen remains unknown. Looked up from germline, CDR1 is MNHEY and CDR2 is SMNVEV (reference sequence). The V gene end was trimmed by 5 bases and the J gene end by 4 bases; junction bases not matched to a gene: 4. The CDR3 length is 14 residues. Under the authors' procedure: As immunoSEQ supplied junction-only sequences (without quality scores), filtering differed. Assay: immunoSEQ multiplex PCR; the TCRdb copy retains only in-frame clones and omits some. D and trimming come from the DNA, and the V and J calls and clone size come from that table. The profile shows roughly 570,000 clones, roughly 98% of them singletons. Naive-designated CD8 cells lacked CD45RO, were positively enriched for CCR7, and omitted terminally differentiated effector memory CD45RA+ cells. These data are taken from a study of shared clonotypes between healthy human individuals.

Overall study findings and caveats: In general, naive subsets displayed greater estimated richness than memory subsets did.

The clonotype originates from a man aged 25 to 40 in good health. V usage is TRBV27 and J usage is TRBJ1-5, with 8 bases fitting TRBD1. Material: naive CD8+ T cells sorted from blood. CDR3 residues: CASSKQGGNQPQHF. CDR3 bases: TGTGCCAGCAGTAAACAGGGGGGAAATCAGCCCCAGCATTTT.